The 20 T cell receptor beta chains reported below all come from one sample, sequenced in a study of blood T cell repertoires in COVID-19. The assay was immunoSEQ multiplex PCR, and TCRdb's table has in-frame clones only and misses some. The table records some 230,000 clones, roughly nine tenths of them present only once. The sequenced sample was peripheral blood. The receptors stem from a woman in her 50s with COVID-19, enrolled during active disease.

This clone showed up just a few times. V gene TRBV11-2 combines with J gene TRBJ2-3, with a tentative D call TRBD2 (6 bases). The germline V gene encodes CDR1 SGHAT and CDR2 FQNNGV. V was pared by 4 bases and J by 1 base, with 18 bases between. This CDR3 is built from 17 residues. This CDR3 is CASSYPGRGLGTDTQYF. The DNA for the CDR3 is TGTGCCAGCAGCTACCCCGGCCGGGGGTTGGGCACAGATACGCAGTATTTT.

The chain carries TRBV19 and TRBJ2-7; TRBD1 agrees at 11 bases. Trimming at V came to 5 bases and at J to 4 bases, leaving 7 bases not matched to a gene. CDR1 and CDR2 from the germline V gene are LNHDA and SQIVND (reference sequence). The CDR3 contains 15 residues. The CDR3 nucleotides read TGTGCCAGTAGTGTCGGACAGGGGGCTTTTTACGAGCAGTACTTC. Its protein is CASSVGQGAFYEQYF.

About this clone: Since the CDR3 does not end with the conserved phenylalanine or tryptophan, this likely comes from a read error. It is unclear where the CDR3 begins or ends on the DNA, so no DNA is shown, and the CDR3 is as TCRdb lists it. The chain joins TRBV5-6 to TRBJ1-6. A total of 12 residues make up the CDR3, ends included. The germline gives CDR1 SGHDT, CDR2 YYEEEE. CDR3 sequence: CASSLPRVDPGI.

The rearrangement joins TRBV6-5 to TRBJ1-6; D gene uncertain. Germline CDR1 and CDR2: MNHEY and SVGAGI. This CDR3 is 13 amino acids long. Trimming removed 6 bases at V and 5 bases at J, with 8 bases between. The CDR3 nucleotides read TGTGCCAGCAGGGTCCGGGATAATTCACCCCTCCACTTT. Its translation: CASRVRDNSPLHF.

The J gene is TRBJ2-1, the V gene TRBV6-1, with 8 bases aligning to TRBD2. The CDR3 length is 12 residues. In germline, CDR1 is MNHNS, CDR2 SASEGT. Losses at the gene ends were 8 bases for V and 4 bases for J; bases not matched to a gene: 1. This CDR3 reads CASGGGYNEQFF. CDR3 sequence (DNA): TGTGCCAGCGGCGGGGGGTACAATGAGCAGTTCTTC.

This clone was recorded a few times. The chain couples TRBV30 to TRBJ1-6, with D possibly being TRBD1 (5 bases). Trimming stripped 3 bases from V and 10 bases from J, with 16 bases between. There are 14 residues in the CDR3. Per germline, CDR1 GTSNPN and CDR2 SVGIG (reference sequence). This chain's CDR3 is CAWRGRQRESPLHF. The CDR3 DNA reads as TGTGCCTGGAGGGGGCGGCAAAGGGAATCACCCCTCCACTTT. Full variable domain (remainder filled in from reference TRBV30 and TRBJ1-6): SQTIHQWPATLVQPVGSPLSLECTVEGTSNPNLYWYRQAAGRGLQLLFYSVGIGQISSEVPQNLSASRPQDRQFILSSKKLLLSDSGFYLCAWRGRQRESPLHFGNGTRLTVT.

This clone was observed a handful of times. The CDR3 DNA is TGTGCCAGCATCAACACAGGGGGCTTTCGCTATGGCTACACCTTC. This translates into CASINTGGFRYGYTF. The chain recombines TRBV6-5 with TRBJ1-2; TRBD1 matches at 9 bases. V was clipped by 7 bases and J by 4 bases; unmatched bases: 10. CDR1 is MNHEY, CDR2 SVGAGI, per germline. The CDR3 has 15 residues.

The rearrangement uses TRBV11-2 and TRBJ2-3, with TRBD2 matching over 8 bases. This CDR3 has 16 residues. CDR1 and CDR2 (germline): SGHAT, FQNNGV. Trimming cost V 5 bases and J 4 bases; bases outside gene matches: 11. The CDR3 here is CASSPKLRGASDTQYF. CDR3 DNA: TGTGCCAGCAGCCCTAAGTTGCGGGGGGCTTCAGATACGCAGTATTTT.

This chain links TRBV11-2 with TRBJ2-1; 9 bases align to TRBD2. The CDR3 is 15 residues long. V was clipped by 3 bases and J by 3 bases; unmatched bases: 3. Per germline, CDR1 SGHAT and CDR2 FQNNGV. This chain's CDR3 is CASSLSGGNYNEQFF. For the CDR3, the DNA is TGTGCCAGCAGCTTGAGCGGGGGGAACTACAATGAGCAGTTCTTC.

The chain couples TRBV15 to TRBJ1-2; TRBD1 agrees at 8 bases. Germline V gene sequence: CDR1 LNHNV, CDR2 YYDKDF (reference sequence). The CDR3 is 16 residues long. Losses at the gene ends were 5 bases for V and 2 bases for J; bases not matched to a gene: 10. CDR3 sequence (DNA): TGTGCCACCAGCCCGATGACAGGGGATCGAAACTATGGCTACACCTTC. Translated, it gives CATSPMTGDRNYGYTF. Full variable domain (missing parts from reference TRBV15 and TRBJ1-2): DAMVIQNPRYQVTQFGKPVTLSCSQTLNHNVMYWYQQKSSQAPKLLFHYYDKDFNNEADTPDNFQSRRPNTSFCFLDIRSPGLGDTAMYLCATSPMTGDRNYGYTFGSGTRLTVV.

Here the CDR3 DNA reads TGCGCCAGCAGCGGCAAAGACAGGAGCAATCAGCCCCAGCATTTT. Translation: CASSGKDRSNQPQHF. This chain connects TRBV5-1 to TRBJ1-5; D is possibly TRBD1 (6 bases). V lost 4 bases and J 1 base, leaving 12 bases between the germline ends. Per the germline V gene, CDR1 is SGHRS and CDR2 is YFSETQ. The CDR3 has 15 amino acids.

The chain uses TRBV27 and TRBJ2-5; a weak D match, TRBD1 (5 bases). Per germline, CDR1 MNHEY and CDR2 SMNVEV (reference sequence). The CDR3 totals 12 residues. Trimming cost V 5 bases and J 4 bases, with 8 bases left between them. In DNA form, the CDR3 reads TGTGCCAGCAGTCGTCAGGGAGAGACCCAGTACTTC. Amino acids: CASSRQGETQYF.

V is TRBV30 and J is TRBJ1-1; D is uncertain. CDR1 is GTSNPN and CDR2 is SVGIG in the germline V gene (reference sequence). V was cut by 6 bases and J by 2 bases, with 19 bases left in between. The CDR3 is 15 amino acids. CDR3 sequence (DNA): TGTGCCTGCGTTTCTTTCGACAAGACCAACACTGAAGCTTTCTTT. Translated: CACVSFDKTNTEAFF. Full variable domain (outside the CDR3, taken from reference TRBV30 and TRBJ1-1): SQTIHQWPATLVQPVGSPLSLECTVEGTSNPNLYWYRQAAGRGLQLLFYSVGIGQISSEVPQNLSASRPQDRQFILSSKKLLLSDSGFYLCACVSFDKTNTEAFFGQGTRLTVV.

This clone was seen a handful of times. This chain links TRBV7-9 with TRBJ1-3; tentatively, D is TRBD1 (5 bases). V lost 4 bases to trimming and J lost 6 bases, with 10 bases between them. The length of the CDR3 is 13 residues. Germline values: CDR1 SEHNR, CDR2 FQNEAQ (reference sequence). Here the CDR3 reads CASSSSRENTIYF. In nucleotides, the CDR3 is TGTGCCAGCAGCTCCTCCAGGGAAAACACCATATATTTT.

As DNA, the CDR3 is TGTGCCAGCAGTCTCTCTAGCACAGATACGCAGTATTTT. Encoded protein: CASSLSSTDTQYF. This chain links TRBV27 with TRBJ2-3; D is ambiguous. This CDR3 has 13 residues. Trimming shortened V by 5 bases and J by 0 bases, and 6 bases separated the two germline ends. Per the germline V gene, CDR1 is MNHEY and CDR2 is SMNVEV (reference sequence).

The V call is TRBV5-1, the J call TRBJ2-7, with 10 nucleotides matching TRBD1. This CDR3 comprises 16 residues. CDR1 is SGHRS, CDR2 YFSETQ, per germline. Trimming cost V 4 bases and J 1 base; bases outside gene matches: 8. The CDR3 region has the DNA TGCGCCAGCAGCCCGAACCCGGGACAGGGGTCCTACGAGCAGTACTTC. It specifies CASSPNPGQGSYEQYF.

Only a few counts were recorded for this clone. This chain's CDR3 is CASVWGRNTGELFF. The DNA for the CDR3 is TGTGCCAGCGTCTGGGGGCGGAACACCGGGGAGCTGTTTTTT. The genes are TRBV28 and TRBJ2-2, with D maybe TRBD1 (6 bases). CDR1 MDHEN and CDR2 SYDVKM come from the germline V gene. CDR3 size: 14 residues. Trimming took off 8 bases at V and 1 base at J, with 11 bases between the two ends. The full variable domain, in which reference TRBV28 and TRBJ2-2 provide the parts outside the CDR3, is DVKVTQSSRYLVKRTGEKVFLECVQDMDHENMFWYRQDPGLGLRLIYFSYDVKMKEKGDIPEGYSVSREKKERFSLILESASTNQTSMYLCASVWGRNTGELFFGEGSRLTVL.

The chain has TRBV19 and TRBJ1-2; no clear D gene. Trimming took 5 bases from V and 2 from J, leaving 9 bases between them. CDR3 length: 13 amino acids. The germline V gene has CDR1 LNHDA and CDR2 SQIVND (reference sequence). For the CDR3, the DNA is TGTGCCAGTAGTCTAACAGAGAACTATGGCTACACCTTC. Translating it yields CASSLTENYGYTF.

The gene calls are TRBV4-1 and TRBJ2-1; 7 bases line up with TRBD1. V shed 1 base, J shed 8 bases, and the junction held 8 bases outside the gene matches. The CDR3 is 15 residues long. Germline CDR1 MGHRA, CDR2 YSYEKL. CDR3 sequence: CASSQVRQGLDEQFF. The DNA of the CDR3 is TGCGCCAGCAGCCAAGTAAGACAGGGCCTCGATGAGCAGTTCTTC.

This chain uses TRBV13 with TRBJ1-2; 8 bases are a match to TRBD1. The CDR3 spans 14 residues. The germline gives CDR1 PRHDT, CDR2 FYEKMQ (reference sequence). V dropped 7 bases and J dropped 4; count of bases not matched to a gene: 8. The CDR3 DNA is TGTGCCAGCACCTTTGGACAGGGAGGCTATGGCTACACCTTC. It encodes CASTFGQGGYGYTF.